These 17 T cell receptor beta chains were all obtained from the same sample, sequenced in a study of blood T cells in healthy people across ages. A sample-barcoded 5' primer and a J-beta primer mix were used in a second PCR of about 7 to 12 cycles. One entry per CDR3 protein results from TCRdb running MiXCR on the 5' RACE reads. The sample lists about 800,000 distinct CDR3 sequences; more than 20% were seen once. The same sample was also studied in work on T cells of mothers and their children.

Sequencing was carried out using blood. All receptors derive from a boy aged 5 to 17 in good health.

A few counts support this clonotype. The V and J genes are TRBV6-5 and TRBJ1-5; D unresolved. CDR1 and CDR2 (germline): MNHEY, SVGAGI. The V end lost 8 bases, the J end lost 7 bases, and 15 bases lay between the germline ends. The CDR3 length is 13 residues. The CDR3 loop is CASSALLGQPQHF. CDR3 nucleotides: TGTGCCAGCTCTGCCTTACTGGGCCAGCCCCAGCATTTT.

This clonotype was seen a handful of times. The CDR3 sequence is CASSQEGARYGYTF. CDR3 DNA sequence: TGTGCCAGCAGCCAAGAAGGGGCACGCTATGGCTACACCTTC. The gene calls are TRBV3-1 and TRBJ1-2; tentative D call: TRBD1 (5 bases). Trimming stripped 0 bases from V and 4 bases from J, with 9 bases between. CDR1 and CDR2 from the germline V gene are LGHDT and YNNKEL (reference sequence). CDR3 length: 14 amino acids.

This clonotype occurred many times. The genes are TRBV4-2 and TRBJ2-5, with TRBD1 as a possible D gene (5 bases). The germline CDR1 and CDR2 sequences are LGHNA and YNFKEQ. This CDR3 has 15 residues. Trimming took 1 base from V and 5 from J, leaving 14 bases between them. For the CDR3, the DNA is TGTGCCAGCAGCCAAGGTCCAGGGCCGGAGGAGACCCAGTACTTC. Translating gives CASSQGPGPEETQYF.

The rearrangement uses TRBV29-1 and TRBJ2-4; D assignment may be TRBD1 or TRBD2 (5 bases each). CDR1 and CDR2 from the germline V gene are SQVTM and ANQGSEA. Trimming took off 7 bases at V and 0 bases at J, with 16 bases between the two ends. The length of the CDR3 is 15 residues. CDR3 loop: CSAGDVDLAKNIQYF. In DNA form, the CDR3 reads TGCAGCGCTGGGGACGTAGACTTAGCCAAAAACATTCAGTACTTC. The whole variable domain, filled in from reference TRBV29-1 and TRBJ2-4, reads SAVISQKPSRDICQRGTSLTIQCQVDSQVTMMFWYRQQPGQSLTLIATANQGSEATYESGFVIDKFPISRPNLTFSTLTVSNMSPEDSSIYLCSAGDVDLAKNIQYFGAGTRLSVL.

CDR3 residues: CASSVGISGSLGEKLFF. The CDR3 DNA sequence: TGTGCCAGCAGCGTCGGGATTTCGGGCTCCCTGGGAGAAAAACTGTTTTTT. The V gene is TRBV9, the J gene TRBJ1-4, with unresolved D. CDR1 and CDR2 (germline): SGDLS, YYNGEE. The CDR3 consists of 17 residues. The V and J ends lost 2 bases and 8 bases respectively, with 22 bases between them.

This clonotype was picked up a small number of times. This chain connects TRBV7-2 to TRBJ2-7; possibly TRBD1 for D (6 bases). Trimming removed 5 bases from V and 9 bases from J, with 17 bases in between. The CDR3 contains 13 residues. Germline CDR1 and CDR2: SGHTA and FQGNSA. The CDR3 nucleotides read TGTGCCAGCAGCAGCAATCAGGGGCGCGGGCAGTACTTC. This codes for CASSSNQGRGQYF.

The V gene is TRBV7-3, the J gene TRBJ1-2; no firm D call. This CDR3 has 13 residues. The V end lost 3 bases, the J end lost 6 bases, and 11 bases lay between the germline ends. Germline values: CDR1 SGHTA, CDR2 FQGTGA. The CDR3 is CASSLVPENGYTF. The CDR3 coding sequence is TGTGCCAGCAGCTTGGTCCCAGAGAATGGCTACACCTTC.

V and J are TRBV20-1 and TRBJ1-5, with no clear D. The CDR3 has 13 amino acids. Germline V CDR1 and CDR2: DFQATT, SNEGSKA (reference sequence). Trimming pared 3 bases from V and 5 bases from J, leaving 11 bases between. The CDR3 bases are TGCAGTGCTAGGGGGAGTGGGCATCAGCCCCAGCATTTT. Its translation: CSARGSGHQPQHF.

The V and J genes are TRBV5-1 and TRBJ2-7; 8 bases agree with TRBD2. Trimming removed 5 bases from V and 2 bases from J; junction bases left unmatched: 12. The CDR3 length is 16 residues. The germline CDR1 and CDR2 sequences are SGHRS and YFSETQ. CDR3 coding DNA: TGCGCCAGCAGTCGAATTAGCGGGACCCCAACCTACGAGCAGTACTTC. As protein: CASSRISGTPTYEQYF.

In its sample, this clonotype was seen a few times. This rearrangement joins TRBV10-3 to TRBJ2-3; TRBD1 might be the D (6 bases). The CDR3 length is 15 residues. CDR1 and CDR2 (germline): ENHRY, SYGVKD. V gave up 3 bases and J gave up 1 base, with 11 bases separating them. The chain's CDR3 is CAISDPEGGTDTQYF. The CDR3 region has the DNA TGTGCCATCAGTGACCCCGAGGGGGGCACAGATACGCAGTATTTT.

The chain links TRBV28 to TRBJ2-3, with 8 bases that match TRBD1. V shed 6 bases, J shed 3 bases, and the junction held 11 bases outside the gene matches. CDR1 and CDR2 (germline): MDHEN, SYDVKM. The CDR3 consists of 16 residues. The CDR3 loop is CASRTGQGGETDTQYF. CDR3 coding DNA: TGTGCCAGCAGGACTGGACAGGGTGGGGAGACAGATACGCAGTATTTT. Full variable domain (outside the CDR3, taken from reference TRBV28 and TRBJ2-3): DVKVTQSSRYLVKRTGEKVFLECVQDMDHENMFWYRQDPGLGLRLIYFSYDVKMKEKGDIPEGYSVSREKKERFSLILESASTNQTSMYLCASRTGQGGETDTQYFGPGTRLTVL.

The table lists this clonotype with a few counts. The J gene is TRBJ2-4, the V gene TRBV10-3; D call uncertain. Germline lookup yields CDR1 ENHRY and CDR2 SYGVKD. CDR3 length equals 11 residues. V shed 0 bases and J shed 6 bases, with 0 bases lying between them. This CDR3 reads CAISESNIQYF. DNA for the CDR3: TGTGCCATCAGTGAGTCAAACATTCAGTACTTC.

The chain has TRBV24-1 and TRBJ2-7, with D perhaps being TRBD1 or TRBD2 (5 bases each). The CDR3 sequence is 14 residues long. Germline V gene data show CDR1 as KGHDR and CDR2 as SFDVKD. Trimming took off 4 bases at V and 7 bases at J, with 16 bases between the two ends. The CDR3 nucleotides are TGTGCCACCAGTGAGCCCGGGACCGGCGCTGAGCAGTACTTC. Translated, it gives CATSEPGTGAEQYF.

The gene calls are TRBV28 and TRBJ2-6; D gene uncertain. Germline CDR1 and CDR2: MDHEN and SYDVKM. The germline V and J ends were trimmed by 0 bases and 4 bases, with 13 bases remaining between them. The CDR3 is made up of 17 amino acids. CDR3: CASSLWDPLRGANVLTF. DNA of the CDR3: TGTGCCAGCAGTTTATGGGACCCCTTACGGGGGGCCAACGTCCTGACTTTC.

This clonotype was detected a few times. V and J are TRBV7-2 and TRBJ2-7; TRBD1 matches 9 bases. The germline V gene encodes CDR1 SGHTA and CDR2 FQGNSA. V was clipped by 5 bases and J by 4 bases; unmatched bases: 6. There are 14 residues in the CDR3. The CDR3 nucleotides read TGTGCCAGCAGCCGGGACAGGGAGAGGTACGAGCAGTACTTC. It translates to CASSRDRERYEQYF.

The chain employs TRBV15 and TRBJ1-5; D unresolved. The V end lost 0 bases, the J end lost 0 bases, and 6 bases lay between the germline ends. Germline V gene data show CDR1 as LNHNV and CDR2 as YYDKDF (reference sequence). This CDR3 has 15 amino acids. The CDR3 DNA reads as TGTGCCACCAGCAGAGATCGGGTTAGCAATCAGCCCCAGCATTTT. This gives the protein CATSRDRVSNQPQHF.

This clonotype came up a few times. The CDR3 DNA reads TGTGCCAGCAGTCTCTCCCGGGACCGAGACTCCGAGCAGTACTTC. It translates to CASSLSRDRDSEQYF. The chain employs TRBV27 and TRBJ2-5; D possibly matches TRBD1 or TRBD2 (5 bases each). The J call is in doubt because the DNA end fits TRBJ2-7 better. The length of the CDR3 is 15 residues. Germline loops: CDR1 MNHEY, CDR2 SMNVEV (reference sequence).